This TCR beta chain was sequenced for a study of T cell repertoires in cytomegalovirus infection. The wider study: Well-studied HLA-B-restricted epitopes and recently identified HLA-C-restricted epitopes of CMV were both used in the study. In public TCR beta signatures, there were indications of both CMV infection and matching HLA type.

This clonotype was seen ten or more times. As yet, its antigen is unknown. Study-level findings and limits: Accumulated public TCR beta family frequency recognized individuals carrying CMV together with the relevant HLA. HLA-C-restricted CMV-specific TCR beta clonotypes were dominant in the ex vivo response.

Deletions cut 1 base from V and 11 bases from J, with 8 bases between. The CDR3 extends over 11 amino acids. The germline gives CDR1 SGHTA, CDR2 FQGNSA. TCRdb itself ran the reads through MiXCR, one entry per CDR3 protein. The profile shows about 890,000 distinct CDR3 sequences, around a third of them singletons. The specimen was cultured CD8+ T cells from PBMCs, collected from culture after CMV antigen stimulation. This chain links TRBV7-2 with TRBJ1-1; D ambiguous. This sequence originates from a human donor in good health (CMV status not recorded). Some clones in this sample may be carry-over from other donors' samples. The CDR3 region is CASSLGGWAFF. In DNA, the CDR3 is TGTGCCAGCAGCTTAGGGGGTTGGGCTTTCTTT.